The present TCR beta chain was sequenced within a study of tumor-infiltrating lymphocytes in primary liver carcinoma. Study-level information: Productive TCRbeta read counts per sample ran from roughly 3.4 to 7.5 million and were similar across tissue types.

The CDR3 is made up of 16 amino acids. Germline V CDR1 and CDR2: SGHAT, FQNNGV. Notes on this clonotype: Its ends do not fully match the called genes, so a read error is possible.

Synthesis of TCR beta cDNA was carried out from 500 ng total RNA with a constant-region primer. ARM-PCR, slightly modified, supplied the TCR beta libraries through three nested multiplex PCR rounds. Both of the initial two PCR rounds ran for approximately 10 cycles and employed TRBV1-TRBV30 forward primers alongside a C-beta reverse primer. Via MiXCR, TCRdb re-called the multiplex PCR reads, giving one row per CDR3 protein. The table has approximately 190,000 distinct CDR3 sequences, around four fifths seen once. Co-extraction yielded RNA and DNA from 20-30 mg of unsorted bulk tissue. Sequenced: tumor tissue from primary liver carcinoma. This chain links TRBV11-2 with TRBJ2-1; 8 positions match TRBD2. This clonotype was sampled from a man aged 35-49 years with primary liver carcinoma and hepatitis B virus infection. The CDR3 DNA sequence: TGTGCCAGCTGCTTAGATCACGGACTAGCTGGCAATGAGCAGTTCTTC. Its protein is CASCLDHGLAGNEQFF.